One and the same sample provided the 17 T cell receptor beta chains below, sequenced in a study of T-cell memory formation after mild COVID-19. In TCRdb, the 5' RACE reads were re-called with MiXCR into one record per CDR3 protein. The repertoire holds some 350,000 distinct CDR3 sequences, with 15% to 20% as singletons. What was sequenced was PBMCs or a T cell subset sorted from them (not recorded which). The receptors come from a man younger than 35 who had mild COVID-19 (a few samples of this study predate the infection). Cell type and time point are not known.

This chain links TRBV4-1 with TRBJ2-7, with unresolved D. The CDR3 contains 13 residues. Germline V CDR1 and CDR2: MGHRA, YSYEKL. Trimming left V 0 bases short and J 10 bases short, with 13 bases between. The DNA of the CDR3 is TGCGCCAGCAGCCAAGATACGGCAGGCAGCCAGTACGTC. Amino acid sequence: CASSQDTAGSQYV.

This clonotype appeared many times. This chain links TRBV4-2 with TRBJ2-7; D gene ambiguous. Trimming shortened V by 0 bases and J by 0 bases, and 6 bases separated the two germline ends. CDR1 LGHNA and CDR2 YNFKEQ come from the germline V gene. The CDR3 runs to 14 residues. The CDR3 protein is CASSQESSSYEQYF. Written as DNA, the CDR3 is TGTGCCAGCAGCCAAGAATCCAGCTCCTACGAGCAGTACTTC.

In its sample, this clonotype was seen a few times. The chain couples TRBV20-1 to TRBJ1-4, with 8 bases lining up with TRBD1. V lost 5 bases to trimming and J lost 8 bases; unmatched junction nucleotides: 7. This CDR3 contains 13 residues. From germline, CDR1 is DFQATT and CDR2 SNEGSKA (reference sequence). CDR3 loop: CSAGTGGDEKLFF. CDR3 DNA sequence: TGCAGTGCTGGGACAGGAGGAGACGAAAAACTGTTTTTT.

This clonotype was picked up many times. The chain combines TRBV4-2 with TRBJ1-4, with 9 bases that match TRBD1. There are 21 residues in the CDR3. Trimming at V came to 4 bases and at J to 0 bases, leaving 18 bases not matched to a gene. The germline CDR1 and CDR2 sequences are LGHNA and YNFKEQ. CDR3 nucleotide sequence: TGTGCCAGCAGCCCCAGTGGGGACAGGGAAGAAGTAGAAGCAACTAATGAAAAACTGTTTTTT. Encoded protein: CASSPSGDREEVEATNEKLFF.

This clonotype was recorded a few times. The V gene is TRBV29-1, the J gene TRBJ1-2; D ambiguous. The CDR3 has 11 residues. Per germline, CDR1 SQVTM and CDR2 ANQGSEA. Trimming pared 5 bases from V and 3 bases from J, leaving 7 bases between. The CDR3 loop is CSVLSDYGYTF. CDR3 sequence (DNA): TGCAGCGTTCTCTCGGACTATGGCTACACCTTC.

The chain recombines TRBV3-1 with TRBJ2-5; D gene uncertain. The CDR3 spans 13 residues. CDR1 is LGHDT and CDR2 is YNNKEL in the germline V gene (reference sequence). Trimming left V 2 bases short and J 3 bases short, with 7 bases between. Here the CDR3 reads CASSQMNKETQYF. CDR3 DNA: TGTGCCAGCAGCCAAATGAACAAAGAGACCCAGTACTTC.

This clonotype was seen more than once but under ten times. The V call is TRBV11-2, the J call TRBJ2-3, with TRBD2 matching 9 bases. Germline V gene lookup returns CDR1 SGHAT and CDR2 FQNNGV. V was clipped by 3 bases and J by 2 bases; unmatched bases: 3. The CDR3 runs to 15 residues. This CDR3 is CASSLLAGNTDTQYF. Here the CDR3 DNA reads TGTGCCAGCAGCTTGCTAGCGGGGAACACAGATACGCAGTATTTT.

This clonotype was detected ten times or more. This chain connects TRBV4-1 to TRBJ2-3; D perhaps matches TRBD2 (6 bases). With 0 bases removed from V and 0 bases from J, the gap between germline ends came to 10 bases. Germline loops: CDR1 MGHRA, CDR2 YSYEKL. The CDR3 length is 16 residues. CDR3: CASSQETRPSTDTQYF. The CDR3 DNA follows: TGCGCCAGCAGCCAAGAGACTAGACCTAGCACAGATACGCAGTATTTT.

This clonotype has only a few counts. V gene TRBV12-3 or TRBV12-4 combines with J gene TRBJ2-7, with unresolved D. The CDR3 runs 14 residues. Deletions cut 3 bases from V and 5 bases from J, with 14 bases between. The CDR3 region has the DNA TGTGCCAGCAGTTTTGCCGGTCGGCGGAACGAGCAGTACTTC. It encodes CASSFAGRRNEQYF.

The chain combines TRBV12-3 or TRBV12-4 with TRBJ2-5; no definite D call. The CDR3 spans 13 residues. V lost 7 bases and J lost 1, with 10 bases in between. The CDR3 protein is CASTPLLQETQYF. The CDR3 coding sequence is TGTGCCAGCACCCCACTCCTCCAAGAGACCCAGTACTTC.

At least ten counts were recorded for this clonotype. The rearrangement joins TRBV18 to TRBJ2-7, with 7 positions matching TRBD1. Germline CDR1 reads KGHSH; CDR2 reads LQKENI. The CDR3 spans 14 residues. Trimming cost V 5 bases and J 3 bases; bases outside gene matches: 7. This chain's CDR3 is CASSGDRELYEQYF. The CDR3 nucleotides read TGTGCCAGCTCAGGCGACAGGGAGCTCTACGAGCAGTACTTC.

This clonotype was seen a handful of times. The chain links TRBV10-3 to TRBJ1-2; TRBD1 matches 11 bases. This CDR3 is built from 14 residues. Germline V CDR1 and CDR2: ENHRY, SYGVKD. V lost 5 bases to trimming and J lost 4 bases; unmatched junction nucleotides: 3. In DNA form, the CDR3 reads TGTGCCATCAGTCGGACAGGGGGCATCTATGGCTACACCTTC. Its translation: CAISRTGGIYGYTF.

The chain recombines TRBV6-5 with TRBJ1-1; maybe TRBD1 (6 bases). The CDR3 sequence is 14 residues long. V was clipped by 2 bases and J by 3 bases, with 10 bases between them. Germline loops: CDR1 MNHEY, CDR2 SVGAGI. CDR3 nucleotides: TGTGCCAGCAGTTACACAGGGCTGGACACTGAAGCTTTCTTT. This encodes CASSYTGLDTEAFF.

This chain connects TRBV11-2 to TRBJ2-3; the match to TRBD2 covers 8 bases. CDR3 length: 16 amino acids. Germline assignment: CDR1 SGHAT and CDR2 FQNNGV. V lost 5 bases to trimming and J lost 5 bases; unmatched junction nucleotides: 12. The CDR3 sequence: CASSRLRRGVLDTQYF. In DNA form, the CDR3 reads TGTGCCAGCAGCCGCTTAAGGCGGGGGGTTCTAGATACGCAGTATTTT. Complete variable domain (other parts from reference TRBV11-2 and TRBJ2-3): EAGVAQSPRYKIIEKRQSVAFWCNPISGHATLYWYQQILGQGPKLLIQFQNNGVVDDSQLPKDRFSAERLKGVDSTLKIQPAKLEDSAVYLCASSRLRRGVLDTQYFGPGTRLTVL.

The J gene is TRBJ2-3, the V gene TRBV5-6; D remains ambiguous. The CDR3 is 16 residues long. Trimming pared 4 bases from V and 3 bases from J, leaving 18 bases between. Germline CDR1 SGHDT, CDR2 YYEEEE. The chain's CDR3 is CASSTGPNRVTDTQYF. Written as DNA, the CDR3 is TGTGCCAGCAGCACCGGACCGAATAGGGTGACAGATACGCAGTATTTT. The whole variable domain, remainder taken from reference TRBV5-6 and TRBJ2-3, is DAGVTQSPTHLIKTRGQQVTLRCSPKSGHDTVSWYQQALGQGPQFIFQYYEEEERQRGNFPDRFSGHQFPNYSSELNVNALLLGDSALYLCASSTGPNRVTDTQYFGPGTRLTVL.

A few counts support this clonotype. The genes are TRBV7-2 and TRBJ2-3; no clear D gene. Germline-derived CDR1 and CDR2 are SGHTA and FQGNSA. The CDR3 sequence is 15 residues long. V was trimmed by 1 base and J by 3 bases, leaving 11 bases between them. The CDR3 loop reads CASSLEVSRTDTQYF. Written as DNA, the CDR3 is TGTGCCAGCAGCTTAGAAGTTAGCAGGACAGATACGCAGTATTTT.

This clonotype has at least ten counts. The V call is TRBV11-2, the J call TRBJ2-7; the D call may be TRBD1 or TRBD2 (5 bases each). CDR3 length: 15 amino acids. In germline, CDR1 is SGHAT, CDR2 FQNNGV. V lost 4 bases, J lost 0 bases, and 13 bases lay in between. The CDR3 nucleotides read TGTGCCAGCAGCTCGATTTCCGGGACCTCCTACGAGCAGTACTTC. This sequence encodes CASSSISGTSYEQYF.